This T cell receptor beta chain was observed in a study of OX40 agonist ivuxolimab in advanced cancers. Some background on the complete study: Ivuxolimab was an agonistic, fully human IgG2 monoclonal antibody directed against OX40 (CD134), a costimulatory receptor. Intravenous ivuxolimab was administered to patients every 2 weeks at six dose levels: 0.01, 0.1, 0.3, 1.5, 3 and 10 mg/kg. Of the 50 to 55 dose-escalation patients, hepatocellular carcinoma was present in around 19, melanoma in roughly 15, renal cell carcinoma in 9 and head and neck cancer in 9. In the dose-escalation cohort, about four fifths of patients were male, and the mean age was approximately 60 years with a range of about 20 to 90. Patients were allowed to have had prior anti-PD-1, anti-PD-L1 or anti-CTLA-4 therapy, and 40% of the dose-escalation patients had previously received checkpoint inhibitors. Partial responses were achieved by three dose-escalation patients, of whom one had hepatocellular carcinoma and two had cutaneous melanoma. The purpose of peripheral TCRbeta sequencing was to test whether ivuxolimab changed TCR sequence diversity and led to clonal T-cell expansion. The paper reports the monotherapy dose-escalation portion (N = 52 patients) of the phase I ivuxolimab trial.

About this clone: The specificity of this receptor is unknown. No much larger clone is present one base from it, and per-base qualities are unavailable.

The CDR3 measures 14 amino acids from cysteine to phenylalanine. Only the CDR3 portion is preserved as DNA: 42 bases, with reading frame beginning at the first base. Based on the germline V gene, the CDR1 and CDR2 sequences are LGHNA and YNFKEQ. Deletion took 5 bases off V and 4 bases off J, with a span of 14 bases between the germline ends. The study at large found these results: Low levels of normalized T-cell clonal expansion were also shown by some nonresponding patients. At doses from 0.1 to 3.0 mg/kg, clonal expansion was seen in both CD4+ and CD8+ blood T cells between baseline and week 6. Which antigens the clonally expanded peripheral T cells were specific for was not determined. In partial responders in the 0.1-3.0 mg/kg groups, normalized peripheral clonal expansion was found to be among the lowest, especially among CD8+ T cells. On average, CD8+ T cells showed more expanded clones than CD4+ T cells after ivuxolimab.

For sequencing of the TCRbeta CDR3 region, genomic DNA was extracted from the sorted cells. The immunoSEQ Assay was used for sequencing of TCRbeta CDR3 regions. TCRdb limited this immuneACCESS table to in-frame rearrangements with V and J called. A share of clones is missing; checked studies link under half to unresolved V genes, and the rest is unexplained. The sample has about 28,000 clones on record, 84% of them singletons. The ten largest clones take up about 26% of the sample. The trial excluded patients who had a history of autoimmune disease or who were on systemic immunosuppression. Peripheral blood for TCR sequencing was collected from all dose cohorts at baseline, on cycle 4 day 1, and on cycle 7 day 1. The samples were taken from a phase I, first-in-human, multicenter, open-label dose-escalation trial of ivuxolimab. Adults with locally advanced or metastatic head and neck squamous cell, hepatocellular, melanoma or renal cell carcinoma were enrolled in the trial. CD4+ and CD8+ T cells were sorted separately from peripheral blood before TCR sequencing.

This receptor was taken from an adult with an advanced solid tumor such as melanoma, head and neck, liver or kidney cancer. The sequence joins TRBV4-2 to TRBJ1-2; the best D guess is TRBD1, with 5 bases matching. The source material was CD4+ or CD8+ T cells sorted from blood, sampled in a trial of the OX40 agonist ivuxolimab. Read as DNA, the sequence is TGTGCCAGCAGCTCAGTCGGGGGTATCTATGGCTACACCTTC. Its product reads: CASSSVGGIYGYTF.